The 3 T cell receptor beta chains below come from one sample, sequenced in a study of TIL therapy for anti-PD-1-resistant metastatic lung cancer. The libraries were made with immunoSEQ v3. This table comes from immunoSEQ multiplex PCR, and its TCRdb copy is limited to in-frame clones, with some not included. The sample holds tens of thousands of clones, 70% to 85% seen once. The time point was: pre-treatment sample, taken before nivolumab and TIL therapy. The tumor samples were excised metastases, mostly pleural nodules or supraclavicular lymph nodes. The sequencing here drew on tumor tissue, taken at baseline. The origin of the receptors is a person between 30 and 79 years old with non-small cell lung cancer.

The rearrangement links TRBV7-9 to TRBJ1-4; 8 bases are a match to TRBD1. Germline V gene data show CDR1 as SEHNR and CDR2 as FQNEAQ (reference sequence). The CDR3 sequence is 14 residues long. V was pared by 5 bases and J by 8 bases, with 7 bases of the junction left unmatched. The CDR3 DNA reads TGTGCCAGCAGCCTAGGACAGGGAGGGGAAAAACTGTTTTTT. Amino acids: CASSLGQGGEKLFF.

The rearrangement links TRBV28 to TRBJ2-7, with D possibly matching TRBD1 (5 bases). The germline CDR1 and CDR2 sequences are MDHEN and SYDVKM. V shed 6 bases and J shed 2 bases, with 17 bases lying between them. The CDR3 is made up of 15 amino acids. The CDR3 protein is CASSPNPTDPYEQYF. DNA for the CDR3: TGTGCCAGCAGCCCCAATCCGACAGATCCCTACGAGCAGTACTTC.

This chain uses TRBV19 with TRBJ1-1; TRBD1 matches 8 bases. Germline-derived CDR1 and CDR2 are LNHDA and SQIVND (reference sequence). V shed 8 bases, J shed 14 bases, and the junction held 7 bases outside the gene matches. This CDR3 has 10 residues. CDR3 amino acids: CASGIRGRFF. The CDR3 bases are TGTGCCAGTGGCATCAGGGGGCGCTTCTTT.